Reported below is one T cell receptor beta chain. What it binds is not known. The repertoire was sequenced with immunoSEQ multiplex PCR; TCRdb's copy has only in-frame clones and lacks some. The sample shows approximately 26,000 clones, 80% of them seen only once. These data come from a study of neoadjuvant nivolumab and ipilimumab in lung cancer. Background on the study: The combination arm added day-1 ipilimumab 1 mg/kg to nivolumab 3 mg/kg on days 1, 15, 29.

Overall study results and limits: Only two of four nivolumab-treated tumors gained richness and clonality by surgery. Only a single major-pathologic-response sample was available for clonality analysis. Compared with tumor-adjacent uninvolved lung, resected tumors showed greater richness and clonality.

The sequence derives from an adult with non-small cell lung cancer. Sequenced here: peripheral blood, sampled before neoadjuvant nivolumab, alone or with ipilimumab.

The CDR3 loop is CASSGLGPSNYGYTF. The CDR3 coding sequence is TGTGCCAGCAGTGGACTGGGGCCCTCTAACTATGGCTACACCTTC. This chain uses TRBV6-1 with TRBJ1-2, with D tentatively TRBD1 (5 bases). The V gene lost 4 bases and the J gene lost 0 bases, with 12 bases spanning the gap. Per germline, CDR1 MNHNS and CDR2 SASEGT. The CDR3 spans 15 residues.